Below are 32 T cell receptor beta chains sequenced from a single sample in a study of T cells in women clearing cervical HPV infection. Sequencing was performed with immunoSEQ multiplex PCR; in TCRdb, only in-frame clones are kept and a portion is missing. The ten most abundant clones cover 6.7% of a sample with 20,000 to 25,000 clones. The source material was blood buffy coat. These receptors all stem from a woman between 18 and 70 years old with a cervical HPV16 infection that either progressed to CIN3+ or cleared (not recorded which).

With regard to this clone: The read gets to within 3 residues of the CDR3 end, and the germline J gene fills in the rest. V is TRBV6-2 or TRBV6-3 and J is TRBJ2-3; the match to TRBD2 covers 12 bases. Germline V gene sequence: CDR1 MNHEY, CDR2 SVGEGT. The CDR3 has 16 residues. CDR3 loop: CASRPGLAGTQETQYF. Incomplete CDR3 DNA: TGTGCCAGCAGACCCGGACTAGCGGGGACCCAAGAGACG.

To note about this clone: The read is 3 residues too short to cover the CDR3 end, so that end is filled in from the germline J gene. V usage is TRBV29-1 and J usage is TRBJ2-6, with TRBD1 matching over 11 bases. CDR3 size: 14 residues. The V segment lost 6 bases and the J segment 2 bases; nucleotides outside the gene matches: 0. In germline, CDR1 is SQVTM, CDR2 ANQGSEA. CDR3: CSVDRGPGANVLTF. The part of the CDR3 DNA that was read is TGCAGCGTGGACAGGGGGCCTGGGGCCAACGTC.

A word on this clone: The read comes to an end 3 residues before the CDR3 does, leaving the germline J gene to fill in the end. The rearrangement joins TRBV19 to TRBJ2-5; 7 bases match TRBD2. V was pared by 1 base and J by 5 bases, with 4 bases of the junction left unmatched. CDR1 LNHDA and CDR2 SQIVND come from the germline V gene (reference sequence). This CDR3 contains 14 residues. This CDR3 is CASSIVGSGETQYF. Incomplete CDR3 DNA: TGTGCCAGTAGTATAGTAGGTAGCGGGGAGACC.

On this clone: The CDR3 end falls 3 residues outside the read, so it is completed with the germline J gene. This chain connects TRBV19 to TRBJ2-5; D remains unclear. The CDR3 runs 13 residues. Trimming cost V 6 bases and J 1 base, with 9 bases left between them. CDR1 and CDR2 from the germline V gene are LNHDA and SQIVND (reference sequence). CDR3 protein: CASSPRPQETQYF. The sequenced CDR3 bases are TGTGCCAGTAGCCCGCGCCCCCAAGAGACC.

Remarks on this clone: Coverage ceases 3 residues before the CDR3 finishes, and the germline J gene fills in the end. The chain couples TRBV5-5 to TRBJ2-1, with 12 nucleotides matching TRBD1. Germline-derived CDR1 and CDR2 are SGHKS and YYEKEE (reference sequence). V trimming: 3 bases; J trimming: 9 bases; junction bases outside the gene matches: 4. The CDR3 runs 14 residues. CDR3 DNA, as far as it was read: TGTGCCAGCAGCTGGGGACAGGGGGCGAGTGAG. Encoded protein: CASSWGQGASE. The entire CDR3 sequence reads CASSWGQGASEQFF.

Points on this clone: The CDR3 end is not reached by the read, which stops 3 residues before it; the germline J gene fills it in. The chain couples TRBV6-2 or TRBV6-3 to TRBJ1-2; D uncertain. Germline V gene lookup returns CDR1 MNHEY and CDR2 SVGEGT. The CDR3 sequence is 16 residues long. The CDR3 bases that were read are TGTGCCAGCAGTCCCTGGACTAGCGGGAGATCGTCTGAC. Translation gives CASSPWTSGRSSD. The whole CDR3 reads CASSPWTSGRSSDYTF.

A word on this clone: Read sequence stops 3 residues before the CDR3 end, and the germline J gene provides the missing end. The rearrangement links TRBV7-7 to TRBJ2-5; D perhaps matches TRBD2 (5 bases). From germline, CDR1 is SSHAT and CDR2 FNYEAQ (reference sequence). The CDR3 runs 16 residues. With 0 bases removed from V and 2 bases from J, the gap between germline ends came to 13 bases. The part of the CDR3 DNA that was read is TGTGCCAGCAGCTTAGCCCGACTGGGCGGGCAAGAGACC. Protein sequence: CASSLARLGGQET. The entire CDR3 sequence reads CASSLARLGGQETQYF.

Worth noting for this clone: The read comes to an end 3 residues before the CDR3 does, leaving the germline J gene to fill in the end. V is TRBV19 and J is TRBJ2-3; TRBD1 matches at 7 bases. The CDR3 has 14 residues. Germline V gives CDR1 LNHDA, CDR2 SQIVND (reference sequence). CDR3 sequence: CASKQGQPNQPQYF. The sequenced part of the CDR3 DNA is TGTGCCAGTAAACAGGGACAGCCGAATCAGCCG.

About this clone: The CDR3 extends 3 residues past the end of the read, so its final part is completed from the germline J gene. The V call is TRBV5-1, the J call TRBJ2-5, with TRBD2 matching over 12 bases. V shed 0 bases, J shed 5 bases, and the junction held 5 bases outside the gene matches. The CDR3 has 16 residues. Germline V CDR1 and CDR2: SGHRS, YFSETQ. CDR3 residues: CASSLGSSGRDETQYF. The covered CDR3 bases are TGCGCCAGCAGCTTGGGGTCTAGCGGGAGGGATGAGACC.

About this clone itself: The read ends 3 residues early relative to the CDR3; the germline J gene fills the gap. The V gene is TRBV5-6, the J gene TRBJ1-2; no definite D call. The CDR3 is made up of 13 amino acids. Germline V lookup: CDR1 SGHDT, CDR2 YYEEEE. The CDR3 here is CASSLGYPGEYTF. The CDR3 DNA, read in part, is TGTGCCAGCAGCTTGGGCTATCCGGGTGAG.

On this clone: The read terminates 3 residues before the CDR3 end, so the remaining end is supplied by the germline J gene. This sequence joins TRBV6-1 and TRBJ2-7; 9 bases map to TRBD1. The ends lost 3 bases at V and 3 bases at J; junction bases unmatched: 3. The CDR3 sequence is 14 residues long. Germline V gene data show CDR1 as MNHNS and CDR2 as SASEGT. The CDR3: CASSDRQGGYEQYF. The sequenced CDR3 bases are TGTGCCAGCAGTGACCGACAGGGGGGCTACGAG.

Details on this clone: The observed sequence ends 3 residues before the CDR3 terminus, with the missing tail filled in from the germline J gene. J is TRBJ2-3 and V is TRBV5-1; 10 bases are shared with TRBD2. With V trimmed by 0 bases and J by 2 bases, 3 bases remained unmatched. This CDR3 is 16 amino acids long. Looked up from germline, CDR1 is SGHRS and CDR2 is YFSETQ. The CDR3 reads CASSLGTSGFTDTQYF. The sequenced CDR3 bases are TGCGCCAGCAGCTTGGGGACTAGCGGCTTCACAGATACG.

With respect to this clone: The observed sequence ends 3 residues before the CDR3 terminus, with the missing tail filled in from the germline J gene. The rearrangement joins TRBV20-1 to TRBJ1-2; D is unclear. The CDR3 covers 11 residues. The V end lost 5 bases, the J end lost 1 base, and 5 bases lay between the germline ends. Germline V gives CDR1 DFQATT, CDR2 SNEGSKA (reference sequence). The CDR3 loop is CSAAGNYGYTF. Partial CDR3 DNA: TGCAGTGCTGCGGGTAACTATGGC.

Of note for this clone: The read finishes 3 residues shy of the CDR3 end, and the germline J gene is used to complete it. The chain carries TRBV2 and TRBJ1-1; no firm D call. Trimming removed 10 bases at V and 0 bases at J, with 12 bases between. Looked up from germline, CDR1 is SNHLY and CDR2 is FYNNEI. There are 13 residues in the CDR3. The part of the CDR3 DNA that was read is TGTGCCAACCCAGGTAAAATGAACACTGAA. Translation gives CANPGKMNTE. In full, the CDR3 reads CANPGKMNTEAFF.

CDR3 DNA (partial): TGCAGTGCTAGAGGGACAGGGGGCTACTCTACCACCCGGGGGGACGTC. Protein sequence: CSARGTGGYSTTRGDV. The CDR3 in its entirety is CSARGTGGYSTTRGDVLTF. The chain has TRBV20-1 and TRBJ2-6; 11 positions match TRBD1. The CDR3 end falls 3 residues outside the read, so it is completed with the germline J gene. This CDR3 is built from 19 residues. J gave up 11 bases and V 1 base, and 19 bases lay outside the gene matches. CDR1 and CDR2 from the germline V gene are DFQATT and SNEGSKA (reference sequence).

About this clone itself: The read falls 3 residues short of the CDR3 end, and the missing part is taken from the germline J gene. This sequence joins TRBV12-3 or TRBV12-4 and TRBJ2-7, with no clear D. V lost 2 bases and J 3 bases, leaving 8 bases between the germline ends. This CDR3 spans 13 amino acids. The CDR3 DNA, read in part, is TGTGCCAGCAGTTTAAGGCAGTTCTACGAG. Protein sequence: CASSLRQFYE. The whole CDR3 is CASSLRQFYEQYF.

A note on this clone: The CDR3 end lies 3 residues beyond the end of the read and is filled in from the germline J gene. The chain is built from TRBV29-1 and TRBJ2-5, with 12 bases identical to TRBD2. The CDR3 has 15 residues. Trimming took 6 bases from V and 3 from J; bases not matched to a gene: 8. Germline values: CDR1 SQVTM, CDR2 ANQGSEA. CDR3 in amino acids: CSVDGLAGKEETQYF. Incomplete CDR3 DNA: TGCAGCGTCGACGGACTAGCGGGAAAAGAAGAGACC. Supplemented by reference TRBV29-1 and TRBJ2-5, the full variable domain reads SAVISQKPSRDICQRGTSLTIQCQVDSQVTMMFWYRQQPGQSLTLIATANQGSEATYESGFVIDKFPISRPNLTFSTLTVSNMSPEDSSIYLCSVDGLAGKEETQYFGPGTRLLVL.

Note on this clone: The read is 3 residues too short to cover the CDR3 end, so that end is filled in from the germline J gene. Other DNA sequences in the sample encode the same CDR3. The J gene is TRBJ1-3, the V gene TRBV15; 8 positions agree with TRBD1. CDR1 is LNHNV and CDR2 is YYDKDF in the germline V gene (reference sequence). CDR3 length: 12 residues. The sequenced part of the CDR3 DNA is TGTGCCACCAGCATAGGACAGGGTGCG. Translated: CATSIGQGA. The entire CDR3 protein is CATSIGQGAIYF.

Regarding this clone: The read ends 3 residues before the CDR3 terminus; that terminus is restored from the germline J gene. This chain joins TRBV18 and TRBJ1-1; tentatively, D is TRBD1 (5 bases). Germline-derived CDR1 and CDR2 are KGHSH and LQKENI. Between the trimmed V and J ends, which lost 2 bases and 3 bases, there was a span of 10 bases. The CDR3 consists of 14 residues. CDR3 sequence: CASSPADTDTEAFF. Partial CDR3 DNA: TGTGCCAGCTCACCAGCGGACACTGACACTGAA.

The CDR3 DNA, read in part, is TGTGCCAGCAGTTGGACAGGGGCCTACGAG. The encoded protein is CASSWTGAYE. The CDR3 reads in full as CASSWTGAYEQYF. The gene calls are TRBV6-2 or TRBV6-3 and TRBJ2-7, with 9 bases identical to TRBD1. Read data end 3 residues before the CDR3 end; the end is taken from the germline J gene. The CDR3 spans 13 residues. V shed 4 bases, J shed 2 bases, and the junction held 0 bases outside the gene matches. Germline V CDR1 and CDR2: MNHEY, SVGEGT.

Comment on this clone: The read falls 3 residues short of the CDR3 end, and the missing part is taken from the germline J gene. The chain uses TRBV20-1 and TRBJ2-3; 10 bases map to TRBD2. Trimming took 3 bases from V and 2 from J; bases not matched to a gene: 11. The CDR3 totals 17 residues. The germline V gene encodes CDR1 DFQATT and CDR2 SNEGSKA (reference sequence). The sequenced part of the CDR3 DNA is TGCAGTGCTAGTCGAGCTAGCGGGAGATTCGACACAGATACG. It encodes CSASRASGRFDTDT. The full CDR3 protein reads CSASRASGRFDTDTQYF.

Concerning this clone itself: Coverage ceases 3 residues before the CDR3 finishes, and the germline J gene fills in the end. J is TRBJ2-5 and V is TRBV6-2 or TRBV6-3; 7 bases are shared with TRBD2. Trimming took 2 bases from V and 2 from J; bases not matched to a gene: 8. Germline CDR1 and CDR2: MNHEY and SVGEGT. The CDR3 spans 16 residues. This chain's CDR3 is CASSYGGGRLQETQYF. The CDR3 bases that were read are TGTGCCAGCAGTTACGGCGGGGGACGACTTCAAGAGACC.

Comment on this clone: The read terminates 3 residues ahead of where the CDR3 ends, so the germline J gene completes it. This rearrangement joins TRBV5-1 to TRBJ2-5; 10 nucleotides line up with TRBD2. With 5 bases clipped from V and 6 bases from J, the junction kept 10 bases outside the gene matches. CDR1 and CDR2 from the germline V gene are SGHRS and YFSETQ. The CDR3 sequence is 15 residues long. The covered CDR3 bases are TGCGCCAGCAGGGATAGACTAGCGGGCGTGAAGACC. Translated: CASRDRLAGVKT. The CDR3 in full is CASRDRLAGVKTQYF. The whole variable domain, remainder taken from reference TRBV5-1 and TRBJ2-5, is KAGVTQTPRYLIKTRGQQVTLSCSPISGHRSVSWYQQTPGQGLQFLFEYFSETQRNKGNFPGRFSGRQFSNSRSEMNVSTLELGDSALYLCASRDRLAGVKTQYFGPGTRLLVL.

In the case of this clone: Read coverage stops 3 residues before the CDR3 terminus; the germline J gene supplies the remainder. The chain couples TRBV5-1 to TRBJ2-7; 8 bases match TRBD1. In germline, CDR1 is SGHRS, CDR2 YFSETQ. V shed 3 bases and J 4 bases; nucleotides not matched to a gene: 9. There are 15 residues in the CDR3. The sequenced part of the CDR3 DNA is TGCGCCAGCAGCTCTCCGGGACAGGTCCTTTACGAG. As protein: CASSSPGQVLYE. The complete CDR3 sequence is CASSSPGQVLYEQYF.

In regard to this clone: With the read ending 3 residues before the CDR3 end, the germline J gene is used to fill in that end. The chain uses TRBV10-3 and TRBJ2-7, with 9 bases aligning to TRBD1. The ends lost 0 bases at V and 5 bases at J; junction bases unmatched: 5. This CDR3 comprises 15 residues. Germline V gene data show CDR1 as ENHRY and CDR2 as SYGVKD. The covered CDR3 bases are TGTGCCATCAGTGAGTCGGGGACAGGGATCCACGAG. This sequence encodes CAISESGTGIHE. The complete CDR3 sequence is CAISESGTGIHEQYF.

Concerning this clone itself: The read ends 3 residues shy of where the CDR3 ends; the end is completed using the germline J gene. The chain has TRBV7-2 and TRBJ1-2; D gene ambiguous. The CDR3 is made up of 16 amino acids. V lost 0 bases, J lost 2 bases, and 13 bases lay in between. Germline lookup yields CDR1 SGHTA and CDR2 FQGNSA. Partial CDR3 DNA: TGTGCCAGCAGCTTAGCGAGGCTGTTACTAAACTATGGC. It is translated as CASSLARLLLNYG. The full-length CDR3 reads as CASSLARLLLNYGYTF. Complete variable domain (other parts from reference TRBV7-2 and TRBJ1-2): GAGVSQSPSNKVTEKGKDVELRCDPISGHTALYWYRQSLGQGLEFLIYFQGNSAPDKSGLPSDRFSAERTGGSVSTLTIQRTQQEDSAVYLCASSLARLLLNYGYTFGSGTRLTVV.

As concerns this clone: Sequencing ends 3 residues short of the CDR3 end; the germline J gene provides the rest. This rearrangement joins TRBV5-8 to TRBJ2-3; weak D call: TRBD2 (7 bases). Looked up from germline, CDR1 is SGHTS and CDR2 is YDEGEE. CDR3 length equals 15 residues. V was cut by 9 bases and J by 2 bases, with 19 bases left in between. This CDR3 is CAKERGAPPTDTQYF. CDR3 bases read: TGTGCCAAAGAACGGGGGGCGCCTCCCACAGATACG. The complete variable domain, with remaining parts taken from reference TRBV5-8 and TRBJ2-3, reads EAGVTQSPTHLIKTRGQQATLRCSPISGHTSVYWYQQALGLGLQFLLWYDEGEERNRGNFPPRFSGRQFPNYSSELNVNALELEDSALYLCAKERGAPPTDTQYFGPGTRLTVL.

Remarks on this clone: The read falls 3 residues short of the CDR3 end, and the missing part is taken from the germline J gene. The rearrangement joins TRBV20-1 to TRBJ2-5, with a possible D match to TRBD2 (7 bases). Looked up from germline, CDR1 is DFQATT and CDR2 is SNEGSKA (reference sequence). The CDR3 consists of 12 residues. V lost 5 bases, J lost 4 bases, and 11 bases lay in between. Partial CDR3 DNA: TGCAGTGCTTTAGGGGGGGGAGAGACC. Translating gives CSALGGGET. The whole CDR3 is CSALGGGETQYF.

Concerning this clone: The DNA ends 3 residues before the CDR3 does, and the rest of the CDR3 is filled in from the germline J gene. This chain connects TRBV30 to TRBJ1-1; D is ambiguous. Germline-derived CDR1 and CDR2 are GTSNPN and SVGIG (reference sequence). Trimming cost V 0 bases and J 0 bases, with 5 bases left between them. The CDR3 extends over 13 amino acids. The CDR3 protein is CAWSVRVNTEAFF. The sequenced part of the CDR3 DNA is TGTGCCTGGAGTGTAAGGGTGAACACTGAA.

Details on this clone: The read ends 3 residues shy of where the CDR3 ends; the end is completed using the germline J gene. The chain combines TRBV29-1 with TRBJ2-1; D remains ambiguous. Germline CDR1 SQVTM, CDR2 ANQGSEA. V lost 3 bases and J lost 9, with 9 bases in between. The CDR3 contains 11 residues. CDR3: CSVDRTAEQFF. CDR3 DNA, as far as it was read: TGCAGCGTTGACCGCACTGCTGAG.

As to this clone: The read ends 3 residues shy of where the CDR3 ends; the end is completed using the germline J gene. The gene calls are TRBV7-2 and TRBJ1-2; no definite D call. The CDR3 has 12 residues. Trimming cost V 4 bases and J 4 bases, with 7 bases left between them. Germline CDR1 SGHTA, CDR2 FQGNSA. CDR3 bases read: TGTGCCAGCAGCTCTCCAGGCTATGGC. This gives the protein CASSSPGYG. The complete CDR3 reads CASSSPGYGYTF.

In the case of this clone: The read terminates 3 residues before the CDR3 end, so the remaining end is supplied by the germline J gene. The J gene is TRBJ1-2, the V gene TRBV23-1; TRBD1 matches at 8 bases. TRBV23-1 is assigned to the ORF class and has an uncertain function. The CDR3 runs to 16 residues. Trimming removed 7 bases from V and 0 bases from J; junction bases left unmatched: 10. The CDR3 loop reads CASKKANRGTNYGYTF. The CDR3 DNA, read in part, is TGCGCCAGCAAAAAGGCCAACAGGGGGACTAACTATGGC.